Below are 17 T cell receptor beta chains sequenced from a single sample in a study of blood T cell repertoires in COVID-19. Libraries were prepared by immunoSEQ multiplex PCR; TCRdb keeps only in-frame clonotypes and omits some of them. This sample carries over 200,000 clones, around 83% of them seen once, and the ten largest clones take roughly 8.8%. The sequenced sample was peripheral blood. The source of these receptors is a man aged 35 to 55 with active or convalescent COVID-19.

The V and J genes are TRBV4-1 and TRBJ1-5, with a weak D call TRBD1 (5 bases). Looked up from germline, CDR1 is MGHRA and CDR2 is YSYEKL. The CDR3 has 15 amino acids. V was clipped by 4 bases and J by 7 bases, with 17 bases between them. The CDR3 protein is CASSPREGNSQPQHF. In DNA form, the CDR3 reads TGCGCCAGCAGCCCCCGGGAGGGGAACAGCCAGCCCCAGCATTTT.

The chain combines TRBV7-2 with TRBJ1-5; the D gene is possibly TRBD1 (6 bases). V dropped 6 bases and J dropped 2 bases, with 17 bases sitting between them. The CDR3 spans 16 residues. Germline V gene data show CDR1 as SGHTA and CDR2 as FQGNSA. CDR3 amino acids: CASSQTGNWGNQPQHF. The CDR3 DNA sequence: TGTGCCAGCAGTCAAACAGGGAATTGGGGCAATCAGCCCCAGCATTTT.

This chain uses TRBV4-1 with TRBJ1-4; 7 nucleotides align to TRBD1. CDR1 is MGHRA and CDR2 is YSYEKL in the germline V gene. The length of the CDR3 is 16 residues. The J segment lost 6 bases and the V segment lost 0 bases, leaving 7 bases of the junction unmatched. In nucleotides, the CDR3 is TGCGCCAGCAGCCAAGAAGGGACAGTCCCTGATGAAAAACTGTTTTTT. Translated, it gives CASSQEGTVPDEKLFF.

The count of this clone is one. This CDR3 reads CASSRTGGNYGYTF. The CDR3 DNA reads TGTGCCAGCTCCAGGACAGGGGGCAACTATGGCTACACCTTC. The V and J genes are TRBV18 and TRBJ1-2; 11 positions agree with TRBD1. The CDR3 is 14 amino acids. CDR1 and CDR2 (germline): KGHSH, LQKENI. With V trimmed by 6 bases and J by 2 bases, 2 bases remained unmatched. Variable domain in full (rest from reference TRBV18 and TRBJ1-2): NAGVMQNPRHLVRRRGQEARLRCSPMKGHSHVYWYRQLPEEGLKFMVYLQKENIIDESGMPKERFSAEFPKEGPSILRIQQVVRGDSAAYFCASSRTGGNYGYTFGSGTRLTVV.

V usage is TRBV2 and J usage is TRBJ1-1; 8 bases align to TRBD1. With 7 bases clipped from V and 5 bases from J, the junction kept 9 bases outside the gene matches. Germline CDR1 is SNHLY and CDR2 is FYNNEI. The CDR3 sequence is 14 residues long. DNA of the CDR3: TGTGCCAGCAATTCTGTCCAGGGGGCTACTGAAGCTTTCTTT. It codes for CASNSVQGATEAFF.

The rearrangement uses TRBV19 and TRBJ2-2; 7 bases are shared with TRBD1. Germline loops: CDR1 LNHDA, CDR2 SQIVND (reference sequence). The CDR3 spans 15 residues. The V and J ends lost 8 bases and 0 bases, in that order; junction bases with no gene match: 6. The CDR3, as DNA: TGTGCCAGTCAAACCGGGACAGCGAACACCGGGGAGCTGTTTTTT. Amino acids: CASQTGTANTGELFF. Complete variable domain (other parts from reference TRBV19 and TRBJ2-2): DGGITQSPKYLFRKEGQNVTLSCEQNLNHDAMYWYRQDPGQGLRLIYYSQIVNDFQKGDIAEGYSVSREKKESFPLTVTSAQKNPTAFYLCASQTGTANTGELFFGEGSRLTVL.

This clone was seen a single time. The rearrangement links TRBV7-2 to TRBJ1-1, with D hard to call. The ends were cut back, 5 bases at V and 5 bases at J, with 21 bases in the middle. From germline, CDR1 is SGHTA and CDR2 FQGNSA. The CDR3 spans 16 residues. Here the CDR3 DNA reads TGTGCCAGCAGCCGTAACGTAGGCCAGGCCCTAACTGAAGCTTTCTTT. Amino acid sequence: CASSRNVGQALTEAFF.

The J gene is TRBJ2-1, the V gene TRBV6-5, with D possibly matching TRBD2 (5 bases). The germline CDR1 and CDR2 sequences are MNHEY and SVGAGI. The CDR3 is made up of 14 amino acids. V was shortened by 5 bases and J by 4 bases, with 12 bases between the two germline ends. The DNA for the CDR3 is TGTGCCAGCAGTATCGGCGGGCCATACAATGAGCAGTTCTTC. The encoded protein is CASSIGGPYNEQFF.

V and J are TRBV6-5 and TRBJ1-5; possible D gene TRBD1, 6 bases. Germline V lookup: CDR1 MNHEY, CDR2 SVGAGI. The length of the CDR3 is 15 residues. Trimming shortened V by 7 bases and J by 6 bases, and 19 bases separated the two germline ends. CDR3 in amino acids: CASTFSGQMPQPQHF. Here the CDR3 DNA reads TGTGCCAGCACTTTCTCCGGACAGATGCCTCAGCCCCAGCATTTT.

This chain links TRBV5-1 with TRBJ2-5, with 7 nucleotides matching TRBD1. V gave up 5 bases and J gave up 4 bases; unmatched junction bases: 5. The CDR3 length is 13 residues. In germline, CDR1 is SGHRS, CDR2 YFSETQ. The DNA for the CDR3 is TGCGCCAGCAGGCGACAGGGCGGAGAGACCCAGTACTTC. Its protein product is CASRRQGGETQYF.

The V call is TRBV7-2, the J call TRBJ2-7, with D possibly being TRBD2 (6 bases). Trimming cost V 3 bases and J 3 bases, with 9 bases left between them. Germline lookup yields CDR1 SGHTA and CDR2 FQGNSA. The CDR3 runs to 13 residues. The CDR3 region has the DNA TGTGCCAGCAGCTTCGGGGGTAACTACGAGCAGTACTTC. Amino acids: CASSFGGNYEQYF.

V gene TRBV10-2 combines with J gene TRBJ2-7, with 9 bases identical to TRBD1. Trimming cost V 2 bases and J 6 bases; bases outside gene matches: 5. This CDR3 has 14 amino acids. Germline V gene sequence: CDR1 WSHSY, CDR2 SAAADI. The CDR3 DNA reads TGCGCCAGCAGTGAGGGGACAGGGTCTTCCGAGCAGTACTTC. Translated, it gives CASSEGTGSSEQYF.

The sample holds a few counts of this clone. This sequence joins TRBV28 and TRBJ1-1; the D is unclear. With 8 bases removed from V and 1 base from J, the gap between germline ends came to 5 bases. The CDR3 runs 11 residues. The germline CDR1 and CDR2 sequences are MDHEN and SYDVKM. The CDR3 is CASEQNTEAFF. DNA of the CDR3: TGTGCCAGCGAGCAGAACACTGAAGCTTTCTTT.

This chain's CDR3 is CASSLSGSYNEQFF. In nucleotides, the CDR3 is TGTGCCAGCAGTTTATCTGGCAGCTACAATGAGCAGTTCTTC. The genes are TRBV27 and TRBJ2-1; D remains ambiguous. The ends were cut back, 0 bases at V and 3 bases at J, with 6 bases in the middle. This CDR3 comprises 14 residues. The germline V gene encodes CDR1 MNHEY and CDR2 SMNVEV (reference sequence).

The gene calls are TRBV19 and TRBJ1-2; 8 positions match TRBD1. Germline V gives CDR1 LNHDA, CDR2 SQIVND (reference sequence). The CDR3 has 15 amino acids. V trimming: 5 bases; J trimming: 2 bases; junction bases outside the gene matches: 7. The chain's CDR3 is CASSASTGANYGYTF. CDR3 bases: TGTGCCAGTAGTGCCTCGACAGGGGCGAACTATGGCTACACCTTC.

This rearrangement joins TRBV28 to TRBJ1-5; no firm D call. This CDR3 region has 16 residues. Trimming took 6 bases from V and 2 from J, leaving 17 bases between them. CDR1 is MDHEN and CDR2 is SYDVKM in the germline V gene. In DNA, the CDR3 is TGTGCCAGCAGCCTCCCTAGCTATGGAGGCAATCAGCCCCAGCATTTT. Its protein is CASSLPSYGGNQPQHF.

This sequence joins TRBV10-3 and TRBJ2-5, with D hard to call. Trimming left V 5 bases short and J 5 bases short, with 9 bases between. Per germline, CDR1 ENHRY and CDR2 SYGVKD. This CDR3 has 12 residues. The CDR3 here is CAISTGLETQYF. The DNA of the CDR3 is TGTGCCATCAGTACGGGTCTGGAGACCCAGTACTTC.